What follows is one TCR beta chain and its context. Its antigen is currently unknown. Researchers made TCR beta libraries by using iRepertoire HTBI primers and running Arm-PCR on CDR3 regions. Per the authors' pipeline: Throughout the samples, researchers identified some 57 TRBV and more than twelve TRBJ segments. MiXCR was run by TCRdb on the multiplex PCR reads, yielding one entry per CDR3 protein. What appears here as the V and J calls and clone size reflects TCRdb's work, not the paper's. The sample has under 350,000 distinct CDR3 sequences, 22% seen once; the top ten hold around three fifths. These data originate in a study of regulatory T cells in long-lasting Graves disease. General observations from the study: Whereas new patients shared about 980 public clonotypes, persistent patients shared more, at 2,500 to 3,500.

The time point is: persistent/refractory GD, antithyroid drugs over 5 years with positive TRAb. Making the TCR library involved RNA that had been extracted from PBMCs. Trimming at V came to 0 bases and at J to 0 bases, leaving 14 bases not matched to a gene. This CDR3 contains 19 residues. Germline values: CDR1 SGDLS, CDR2 YYNGEE. The receptor comes from a female donor with Graves disease. V gene TRBV9 combines with J gene TRBJ1-2; 7 nucleotides match TRBD1. This specimen was peripheral blood mononuclear cells (PBMCs), taken when the disease was refractory, from a patient treated with antithyroid drugs. The CDR3 sequence is CASSVDGGQGVRANYGYTF. The DNA of the CDR3 is TGTGCCAGCAGCGTAGACGGTGGGCAGGGGGTTAGGGCTAACTATGGCTACACCTTC.